This record looks at one T cell receptor (beta chain) sequence and its context. Its antigen is currently unknown. Using immunoSEQ multiplex PCR, the repertoire was profiled, and TCRdb retains in-frame clones only, with some absent. The sample has around 93,000 clones, approximately 78% seen once. This entry belongs to a study of PD-1 blockade in classical Hodgkin lymphoma. Study information: Patients were dosed intravenously with nivolumab at 3 mg/kg every 2 weeks. Study conclusions and caveats: Newly diagnosed patients were reported to start with lower TCR diversity than healthy donors. Patients starting nivolumab under 1 year after ASCT were excluded.

Described time point: cycle 4 day 1 (C4D1), after five to seven weeks of nivolumab. Every patient relapsed after autologous stem cell transplantation, and brentuximab vedotin exposure varied. Classification of best responses gave complete response, partial response or progressive disease. The receptor was isolated from a human donor with classical Hodgkin lymphoma. The sample was peripheral blood mononuclear cells (PBMCs), taken before the fourth cycle of nivolumab.

The CDR3 DNA reads as TGTGCCAGTAGTCGGACAGAGATCCTCACAGATACGCAGTATTTT. It translates to CASSRTEILTDTQYF. The chain uses TRBV19 and TRBJ2-3, with D possibly being TRBD1 (6 bases). Germline V gene sequence: CDR1 LNHDA, CDR2 SQIVND (reference sequence). The CDR3 is made up of 15 amino acids. Between the trimmed V and J ends, which lost 5 bases and 2 bases, there was a span of 14 bases.